Following are 10 T cell receptor beta chains from one sample sequenced in a study of regulatory T cells in long-lasting Graves disease. Building of the TCR beta libraries involved iRepertoire HTBI primers and Arm-PCR of CDR3 regions. TCRdb re-derived calls from the multiplex PCR reads in MiXCR, one entry per CDR3 protein. The table lists 550,000 to 700,000 distinct CDR3 sequences, roughly 15% of them singletons. Time point described: newly diagnosed GD, antithyroid drugs for less than 3 months. PBMC-extracted RNA yielded the TCR library. The same data also contributed to another study, on T cells in Graves' hyperthyroidism and ophthalmopathy.

The material sequenced was peripheral blood mononuclear cells (PBMCs), taken at new diagnosis, from a patient treated with antithyroid drugs. Every receptor here comes from a man in his late teens or twenties with Graves disease.

This clonotype was detected many times. The chain couples TRBV28 to TRBJ2-1; D may correspond to TRBD1 or TRBD2 (5 bases each). Trimming took 7 bases from V and 5 from J, leaving 21 bases between them. This CDR3 spans 16 amino acids. The germline V gene has CDR1 MDHEN and CDR2 SYDVKM. CDR3 residues: CASKRDRGHPHNEQFF. CDR3 DNA: TGTGCCAGCAAACGCGACCGGGGCCACCCCCACAATGAGCAGTTCTTC.

The chain carries TRBV27 and TRBJ2-2; perhaps D is TRBD1 or TRBD2 (5 bases each). The germline gives CDR1 MNHEY, CDR2 SMNVEV (reference sequence). The CDR3 has 16 amino acids. V gave up 8 bases and J gave up 4 bases, with 20 bases separating them. CDR3 DNA: TGTGCCAGCGGTAACGGTCGGGGCTTGAGCACCGGGGAGCTGTTTTTT. This encodes CASGNGRGLSTGELFF.

Ten or more counts support this clonotype. CDR3 nucleotides: TGTGCCAGCAGTGCACGGGACGACTACACCTTC. Its translation: CASSARDDYTF. The V call is TRBV6-2 or TRBV6-3, the J call TRBJ1-2; D perhaps matches TRBD1 (5 bases). CDR3 length equals 11 residues. Germline CDR1 MNHEY, CDR2 SVGEGT. V was shortened by 5 bases and J by 10 bases, with 11 bases between the two germline ends.

This clonotype came up many times. A read error may account for a junction end that differs from germline. CDR3 bases: TGTGCCAGCAGCCAAGAATTCCCCACAGCGGCGGTTTACCCCCGCTTC. Translated: CASSQEFPTAAVYPRF. The chain links TRBV3-1 to TRBJ2-1, with a tentative D call TRBD2 (5 bases). Germline CDR1 LGHDT, CDR2 YNNKEL (reference sequence). The length of the CDR3 is 16 residues.

This rearrangement joins TRBV6-2 or TRBV6-3 to TRBJ2-7, with 7 bases fitting TRBD1. The CDR3 runs 14 residues. V shed 5 bases, J shed 3 bases, and the junction held 7 bases outside the gene matches. The germline gives CDR1 MNHEY, CDR2 SVGEGT. CDR3 sequence reads: CASSEVGQDYEQYF. Here the CDR3 DNA reads TGTGCCAGCAGTGAAGTTGGACAGGACTACGAGCAGTACTTC.

This clonotype was counted a few times. This chain connects TRBV30 to TRBJ1-1; D is undetermined. V lost 4 bases and J 1 base, leaving 10 bases between the germline ends. Germline lookup yields CDR1 GTSNPN and CDR2 SVGIG (reference sequence). The CDR3 sequence is 13 residues long. In DNA form, the CDR3 reads TGTGCCTGGACCTCACGGGGGAACACTGAAGCTTTCTTT. Its translation is CAWTSRGNTEAFF.

The chain combines TRBV28 with TRBJ2-1, with 9 bases aligning to TRBD2. Germline CDR1 is MDHEN and CDR2 is SYDVKM. The CDR3 is made up of 18 amino acids. The junction had 14 bases not matched to a gene; V was cut back by 6 bases and J by 2 bases. CDR3 in amino acids: CASSPIIAGDRAYNEQFF. The DNA for the CDR3 is TGTGCCAGCAGCCCTATTATAGCGGGAGACCGAGCCTACAATGAGCAGTTCTTC.

There are many counts of this clonotype. The gene calls are TRBV7-9 and TRBJ1-3; D unresolved. The V end was cut by 5 bases, the J end by 4 bases, with 18 bases between. Germline CDR1 reads SEHNR; CDR2 reads FQNEAQ (reference sequence). This CDR3 has 16 residues. The CDR3 sequence: CASSQDPASAGNTIYF. The CDR3 coding sequence is TGTGCCAGCAGCCAAGACCCGGCTAGCGCCGGAAACACCATATATTTT. Using reference TRBV7-9 and TRBJ1-3 for the parts outside the CDR3, the full variable domain is DTGVSQNPRHKITKRGQNVTFRCDPISEHNRLYWYRQTLGQGPEFLTYFQNEAQLEKSRLLSDRFSAERPKGSFSTLEIQRTEQGDSAMYLCASSQDPASAGNTIYFGEGSWLTVV.

Many counts were recorded for this clonotype. The V gene is TRBV6-2 or TRBV6-3, the J gene TRBJ2-3, with TRBD2 matching 8 bases. Germline V gene sequence: CDR1 MNHEY, CDR2 SVGEGT. The CDR3 runs to 14 residues. V gave up 5 bases and J gave up 7 bases; unmatched junction bases: 8. The CDR3 loop is CASSDLRGGYTQYF. DNA for the CDR3: TGTGCCAGCAGTGACCTCCGGGGGGGATATACGCAGTATTTT.

This clonotype turned up a few times. The CDR3 nucleotides are TGTGCCTGGAGACCAGACCCGAACACCGGGGAGCTGTTTTTT. Its protein is CAWRPDPNTGELFF. The rearrangement links TRBV30 to TRBJ2-2; no reliable D call. Germline V lookup: CDR1 GTSNPN, CDR2 SVGIG (reference sequence). V was clipped by 3 bases and J by 0 bases, with 8 bases between them. CDR3 length equals 14 residues.